What follows are 5 T cell receptor beta chains derived from one specimen sequenced in a study of cytomegalovirus exposure and HLA in healthy donors. The protocol was immunoSEQ multiplex PCR, while the TCRdb copy is restricted to in-frame clones and leaves out a portion. The sample consists of 150,000 to 200,000 clones, around nine tenths of them appearing once. Material: PBMCs. The receptors were gathered from a man aged 25 to 45 in good health and CMV-seropositive.

This clone was recorded a few times. The V call is TRBV30, the J call TRBJ1-1; D unclear. Trimming took 0 bases from V and 1 from J, leaving 6 bases between them. CDR1 and CDR2 from the germline V gene are GTSNPN and SVGIG (reference sequence). The CDR3 contains 13 residues. The CDR3 protein is CAWSVGWNTEAFF. Written as DNA, the CDR3 is TGTGCCTGGAGTGTGGGATGGAACACTGAAGCTTTCTTT.

CDR3 DNA sequence: TGTGCCATCGCTCCCCACCTTAGCACAGATACGCAGTATTTT. Protein sequence: CAIAPHLSTDTQYF. The chain couples TRBV10-3 to TRBJ2-3; D not certain. Germline V gene sequence: CDR1 ENHRY, CDR2 SYGVKD. V lost 8 bases and J 0 bases, leaving 12 bases between the germline ends. The CDR3 has 14 amino acids.

This clone came up a few times. CDR3 protein: CASSLIGDDGYTF. CDR3 DNA sequence: TGTGCCAGCAGCTTAATAGGGGATGATGGCTACACCTTC. The chain carries TRBV7-3 and TRBJ1-2; possible D gene TRBD1, 5 bases. Trimming removed 1 base from V and 6 bases from J, with 9 bases in between. The CDR3 is made up of 13 amino acids. Germline V gives CDR1 SGHTA, CDR2 FQGTGA.

The rearrangement uses TRBV19 and TRBJ1-4, with 8 nucleotides matching TRBD1. The CDR3 contains 15 residues. V lost 5 bases to trimming and J lost 8 bases; unmatched junction nucleotides: 10. The V gene's germline CDR1 is LNHDA and CDR2 SQIVND (reference sequence). Here the CDR3 DNA reads TGTGCCAGTAGTCCCCGGACAGGGCCGCGGGAAAAACTGTTTTTT. As protein: CASSPRTGPREKLFF. Together with reference TRBV19 and TRBJ1-4, the CDR3 gives the full variable domain: DGGITQSPKYLFRKEGQNVTLSCEQNLNHDAMYWYRQDPGQGLRLIYYSQIVNDFQKGDIAEGYSVSREKKESFPLTVTSAQKNPTAFYLCASSPRTGPREKLFFGSGTQLSVL.

The chain links TRBV30 to TRBJ2-4; D may match TRBD1 or TRBD2 (5 bases each). The CDR3 sequence is 17 residues long. V lost 3 bases, J lost 1 base, and 19 bases lay in between. Germline V gene data show CDR1 as GTSNPN and CDR2 as SVGIG (reference sequence). CDR3 amino acids: CAWRGTWDRWAKNIQYF. The CDR3 bases are TGTGCCTGGAGGGGTACGTGGGACCGCTGGGCCAAAAACATTCAGTACTTC. The variable domain in full, completed from reference TRBV30 and TRBJ2-4, reads SQTIHQWPATLVQPVGSPLSLECTVEGTSNPNLYWYRQAAGRGLQLLFYSVGIGQISSEVPQNLSASRPQDRQFILSSKKLLLSDSGFYLCAWRGTWDRWAKNIQYFGAGTRLSVL.